The 21 T cell receptor beta chains given below trace back to one sample, sequenced in a study of blood T cell repertoires in COVID-19. Libraries were prepared by immunoSEQ multiplex PCR; TCRdb keeps only in-frame clonotypes and omits some of them. Seen here are over 350,000 clones, around 88% observed once, and the top ten hold approximately 4.5%. Sequenced material: peripheral blood. The receptors shown here come from a young woman with acute or convalescent COVID-19.

A note on this clone: Other nucleotide sequences from this sample produce the same CDR3. The rearrangement uses TRBV11-3 and TRBJ2-2; TRBD2 matches at 10 bases. This CDR3 is 16 amino acids long. Germline V CDR1 and CDR2: SGHNT, YENEEA. V was pared by 1 base and J by 3 bases, with 2 bases of the junction left unmatched. The CDR3 region is CASSLGLAGDTGELFF. CDR3 in DNA: TGTGCCAGCAGCTTAGGGCTAGCGGGGGACACCGGGGAGCTGTTTTTT. Full variable domain (missing parts from reference TRBV11-3 and TRBJ2-2): EAGVVQSPRYKIIEKKQPVAFWCNPISGHNTLYWYLQNLGQGPELLIRYENEEAVDDSQLPKDRFSAERLKGVDSTLKIQPAELGDSAVYLCASSLGLAGDTGELFFGEGSRLTVL.

This rearrangement joins TRBV11-2 to TRBJ2-5, with 9 bases that match TRBD2. The V gene end was trimmed by 0 bases and the J gene end by 5 bases; junction bases not matched to a gene: 13. The CDR3 contains 18 residues. Per germline, CDR1 SGHAT and CDR2 FQNNGV. As DNA, the CDR3 is TGTGCCAGCAGCTTAGATTCCATACGCGGGGGGGTCCAGGAGACCCAGTACTTC. Translating gives CASSLDSIRGGVQETQYF.

The chain joins TRBV5-3 to TRBJ1-4; maybe TRBD1 (5 bases). TRBV5-3 is flagged as an ORF with uncertain function. The CDR3 consists of 16 residues. V was pared by 3 bases and J by 0 bases, with 12 bases between. The CDR3, as DNA: TGTGCCAGAAGCTACGACAGAGCTACAACTAATGAAAAACTGTTTTTT. Protein: CARSYDRATTNEKLFF.

The rearrangement uses TRBV3-1 (or the pseudogene TRBV3-2) and TRBJ2-5; 9 bases align to TRBD2. Germline CDR1 is LGHDT and CDR2 is YNNKEL (reference sequence). This CDR3 is 15 amino acids long. With 4 bases clipped from V and 0 bases from J, the junction kept 3 bases outside the gene matches. The CDR3 bases are TGTGCCAGCAGCCCTAGCGGGGTCTACCAAGAGACCCAGTACTTC. Its translation: CASSPSGVYQETQYF.

The rearrangement uses TRBV3-1 (or the pseudogene TRBV3-2) and TRBJ2-5, with 14 bases fitting TRBD2. Germline loops: CDR1 LGHDT, CDR2 YNNKEL (reference sequence). V lost 4 bases to trimming and J lost 4 bases; unmatched junction nucleotides: 11. The CDR3 spans 18 residues. CDR3 region: CASSPWTSGGPFGETQYF. CDR3 in DNA: TGTGCCAGCAGCCCTTGGACTAGCGGGGGGCCATTCGGAGAGACCCAGTACTTC.

This chain links TRBV20-1 with TRBJ1-6, with D possibly matching TRBD1 (6 bases). Germline V CDR1 and CDR2: DFQATT, SNEGSKA (reference sequence). This CDR3 spans 14 amino acids. V was pared by 3 bases and J by 5 bases, with 11 bases between. The CDR3 nucleotides read TGCAGTGCTAGTTTCGGACAGAATAATTCACCCCTCCACTTT. Translated: CSASFGQNNSPLHF.

The chain uses TRBV6-5 and TRBJ1-2; TRBD1 is a possible D gene (5 bases). In germline, CDR1 is MNHEY, CDR2 SVGAGI. The CDR3 extends over 15 amino acids. The V and J ends lost 7 bases and 4 bases respectively, with 19 bases between them. CDR3 amino acids: CASNGGALGSYGYTF. The CDR3 DNA is TGTGCCAGCAACGGTGGGGCGCTGGGTAGCTATGGCTACACCTTC.

This chain uses TRBV6-5 with TRBJ1-5; D unresolved. From germline, CDR1 is MNHEY and CDR2 SVGAGI. V was trimmed by 6 bases and J by 0 bases, leaving 9 bases between them. The CDR3 length is 14 residues. The chain's CDR3 is CASRTVNSNQPQHF. CDR3 nucleotide sequence: TGTGCCAGCAGGACTGTAAATAGCAATCAGCCCCAGCATTTT.

This clone appeared once. The chain has TRBV3-1 (or the pseudogene TRBV3-2) and TRBJ2-3, with TRBD2 identical over 8 bases. The CDR3 loop spans 12 amino acids. With V trimmed by 4 bases and J by 10 bases, 4 bases remained unmatched. The germline V gene has CDR1 LGHDT and CDR2 YNNKEL (reference sequence). This CDR3 reads CASSLGLAPQYF. CDR3 nucleotides: TGTGCCAGCAGCCTCGGACTAGCCCCGCAGTATTTT.

In DNA, the CDR3 is TGCGCCAGCAGCCCGGGACTAGTTCGTTCGAGCGAGCAGTACTTC. Translated, it gives CASSPGLVRSSEQYF. The chain couples TRBV5-1 to TRBJ2-7, with 8 bases identical to TRBD2. Germline V lookup: CDR1 SGHRS, CDR2 YFSETQ. After removal of 4 bases from V and 6 bases from J, the junction contained 12 bases not matched to a gene. The CDR3 spans 15 residues.

The rearrangement joins TRBV13 to TRBJ1-2, with TRBD1 matching over 9 bases. CDR3 length: 13 residues. Germline CDR1 and CDR2: PRHDT and FYEKMQ (reference sequence). V dropped 5 bases and J dropped 8; count of bases not matched to a gene: 6. The DNA for the CDR3 is TGTGCCAGCAGCCCACAGGGGGCGGGCGGCTACACCTTC. It codes for CASSPQGAGGYTF.

The rearrangement joins TRBV6-1 to TRBJ2-6; D possibly corresponds to TRBD1 (5 bases). V was shortened by 0 bases and J by 0 bases, with 9 bases between the two germline ends. Germline V gives CDR1 MNHNS, CDR2 SASEGT. This CDR3 is 17 amino acids long. The CDR3, as DNA: TGTGCCAGCAGTGAAGCCGGACACCTCTCTGGGGCCAACGTCCTGACTTTC. The encoded protein is CASSEAGHLSGANVLTF.

This chain connects TRBV5-4 to TRBJ2-5; 8 bases agree with TRBD1. The V and J ends lost 5 bases and 4 bases, in that order; junction bases with no gene match: 4. The CDR3 has 13 amino acids. In germline, CDR1 is SGHNT, CDR2 YYREEE (reference sequence). The CDR3 loop reads CASSPGTGETQYF. CDR3 coding DNA: TGTGCCAGCAGTCCCGGGACAGGAGAGACCCAGTACTTC.

The rearrangement joins TRBV2 to TRBJ1-5; no reliable D call. Trimming shortened V by 1 base and J by 9 bases, and 10 bases separated the two germline ends. The CDR3 is 13 residues long. Looked up from germline, CDR1 is SNHLY and CDR2 is FYNNEI. CDR3 sequence reads: CASSEGRAGPQHF. The CDR3 DNA is TGTGCCAGCAGTGAAGGGCGGGCTGGGCCCCAGCATTTT.

V gene TRBV28 combines with J gene TRBJ1-5, with TRBD1 matching over 7 bases. V dropped 6 bases and J dropped 8; count of bases not matched to a gene: 13. Germline values: CDR1 MDHEN, CDR2 SYDVKM. This CDR3 comprises 15 residues. The CDR3 here is CASRKEAGGLKPQHF. The CDR3 DNA follows: TGTGCCAGCAGAAAAGAGGCAGGGGGGCTGAAGCCCCAGCATTTT.

The DNA of the CDR3 is TGCGCCAGCAGCTTGGCCGTGTCAGGGTGGTCCTACGAGCAGTACTTC. It specifies CASSLAVSGWSYEQYF. The chain joins TRBV5-1 to TRBJ2-7; D perhaps matches TRBD1 (5 bases). Germline loops: CDR1 SGHRS, CDR2 YFSETQ. Trimming stripped 0 bases from V and 1 base from J, with 14 bases between. The CDR3 has 16 residues.

V is TRBV19 and J is TRBJ2-7; 8 bases line up with TRBD1. The CDR3 totals 13 residues. V was clipped by 3 bases and J by 7 bases; unmatched bases: 5. Germline V CDR1 and CDR2: LNHDA, SQIVND (reference sequence). CDR3 residues: CASSMWGQEEQYF. The CDR3 bases are TGTGCCAGTAGTATGTGGGGACAGGAAGAGCAGTACTTC.

The chain has TRBV28 and TRBJ2-7; 7 bases are shared with TRBD1. V lost 6 bases and J lost 3; bases outside the gene matches: 17. Germline CDR1 and CDR2: MDHEN and SYDVKM. The CDR3 is made up of 17 amino acids. The CDR3 sequence: CASSSLMGTVPFYEQYF. CDR3 DNA: TGTGCCAGCAGCTCGCTGATGGGGACAGTCCCCTTCTACGAGCAGTACTTC.

The CDR3 spells CASSLYTGPNNYGYTF. The CDR3 DNA reads as TGTGCCAGCAGCTTGTATACAGGACCGAATAACTATGGCTACACCTTC. This chain links TRBV5-4 with TRBJ1-2; D perhaps matches TRBD1 (5 bases). Germline V gene sequence: CDR1 SGHNT, CDR2 YYREEE (reference sequence). This CDR3 contains 16 residues. Trimming left V 1 base short and J 1 base short, with 14 bases between. Full variable domain (outside the CDR3, taken from reference TRBV5-4 and TRBJ1-2): ETGVTQSPTHLIKTRGQQVTLRCSSQSGHNTVSWYQQALGQGPQFIFQYYREEENGRGNFPPRFSGLQFPNYSSELNVNALELDDSALYLCASSLYTGPNNYGYTFGSGTRLTVV.

The rearrangement joins TRBV7-9 to TRBJ2-7; weak D call: TRBD1 (6 bases). CDR1 is SEHNR and CDR2 is FQNEAQ in the germline V gene (reference sequence). The CDR3 has 13 amino acids. Deletions cut 2 bases from V and 5 bases from J, with 10 bases between. The CDR3 sequence is CASSLYREDEQYF. The CDR3, as DNA: TGTGCCAGCAGCTTATACAGGGAAGACGAGCAGTACTTC.

The V gene is TRBV7-9, the J gene TRBJ2-1, with D unresolved. The CDR3 extends over 13 amino acids. Trimming stripped 4 bases from V and 6 bases from J, with 10 bases between. Germline CDR1 SEHNR, CDR2 FQNEAQ (reference sequence). The CDR3 nucleotides read TGTGCCAGCAGCTCACCTGGTAGCAATGAGCAGTTCTTC. It is translated as CASSSPGSNEQFF.